These 29 T cell receptor beta chains share one sample of origin, sequenced in a study of control samples from healthy donors and cancer patients. Sequencing was performed with immunoSEQ multiplex PCR; in TCRdb, only in-frame clones are kept and a portion is missing. The sample records 150,000 or so clones, about 93% being singletons. Sequencing was done on a sample of blood. The receptors originated from a man aged 50 or older in good health.

The chain links TRBV19 to TRBJ1-1, with D hard to call. V was pared by 5 bases and J by 0 bases, with 10 bases between. The germline gives CDR1 LNHDA, CDR2 SQIVND (reference sequence). This CDR3 is built from 14 residues. CDR3 region: CASSSPAMNTEAFF. The CDR3 coding sequence is TGTGCCAGTAGTTCTCCAGCCATGAACACTGAAGCTTTCTTT. Together with reference TRBV19 and TRBJ1-1, the CDR3 gives the full variable domain: DGGITQSPKYLFRKEGQNVTLSCEQNLNHDAMYWYRQDPGQGLRLIYYSQIVNDFQKGDIAEGYSVSREKKESFPLTVTSAQKNPTAFYLCASSSPAMNTEAFFGQGTRLTVV.

This chain joins TRBV5-1 and TRBJ2-7; D could derive from TRBD1 or TRBD2 (5 bases each). The CDR3 loop spans 14 amino acids. The V end lost 4 bases, the J end lost 9 bases, and 20 bases lay between the germline ends. Per germline, CDR1 SGHRS and CDR2 YFSETQ. Here the CDR3 DNA reads TGCGCCAGCAGCCGTTGGGACCTCACCACCGGGCAGTACTTC. Residues: CASSRWDLTTGQYF.

The chain joins TRBV4-2 to TRBJ2-7; 12 nucleotides agree with TRBD2. The length of the CDR3 is 14 residues. Trimming at V came to 3 bases and at J to 4 bases, leaving 1 base not matched to a gene. Germline V gene lookup returns CDR1 LGHNA and CDR2 YNFKEQ. The CDR3 sequence is CASSQLAGGYEQYF. CDR3 DNA sequence: TGTGCCAGCAGCCAGCTAGCGGGAGGGTACGAGCAGTACTTC.

The V call is TRBV27, the J call TRBJ2-7; D is undetermined. The germline CDR1 and CDR2 sequences are MNHEY and SMNVEV (reference sequence). CDR3 length equals 12 residues. Trimming stripped 4 bases from V and 0 bases from J, with 4 bases between. CDR3 sequence (DNA): TGTGCCAGCAGTTACAACTCCTACGAGCAGTACTTC. It specifies CASSYNSYEQYF.

The chain's CDR3 is CASSQGGQGEETQYF. The CDR3 DNA sequence: TGTGCCAGCAGCCAAGGGGGACAGGGGGAAGAGACCCAGTACTTC. The genes are TRBV7-9 and TRBJ2-5; TRBD1 matches 11 bases. The V gene's germline CDR1 is SEHNR and CDR2 FQNEAQ (reference sequence). The junction had 5 bases not matched to a gene; V was cut back by 5 bases and J by 3 bases. This CDR3 spans 15 amino acids.

The CDR3 loop is CAISPRTGQELFF. In DNA, the CDR3 is TGTGCCATCAGTCCTAGGACCGGCCAGGAACTGTTTTTT. V gene TRBV10-3 combines with J gene TRBJ1-4; D is uncertain. This CDR3 has 13 residues. The germline CDR1 and CDR2 sequences are ENHRY and SYGVKD. V was cut by 5 bases and J by 12 bases, with 16 bases left in between.

CDR3 loop: CASSLVQGLGPEAFF. CDR3 sequence (DNA): TGTGCCAGCAGCTTAGTACAGGGATTGGGCCCCGAAGCTTTCTTT. The chain is built from TRBV7-2 and TRBJ1-1, with TRBD1 as a possible D gene (6 bases). The CDR3 loop spans 15 amino acids. Trimming shortened V by 1 base and J by 8 bases, and 17 bases separated the two germline ends. Germline values: CDR1 SGHTA, CDR2 FQGNSA. Drawing the rest from reference TRBV7-2 and TRBJ1-1, the complete variable domain is GAGVSQSPSNKVTEKGKDVELRCDPISGHTALYWYRQSLGQGLEFLIYFQGNSAPDKSGLPSDRFSAERTGGSVSTLTIQRTQQEDSAVYLCASSLVQGLGPEAFFGQGTRLTVV.

The J gene is TRBJ1-1, the V gene TRBV27; D ambiguous. Germline values: CDR1 MNHEY, CDR2 SMNVEV (reference sequence). V was cut by 3 bases and J by 0 bases, with 14 bases left in between. The length of the CDR3 is 16 residues. The CDR3 bases are TGTGCCAGCAGTTTCTTCGGGGTGACAATGAACACTGAAGCTTTCTTT. Its translation: CASSFFGVTMNTEAFF.

V usage is TRBV11-3 and J usage is TRBJ1-1, with a tentative D call TRBD1 (6 bases). Germline V gene lookup returns CDR1 SGHNT and CDR2 YENEEA. V lost 8 bases to trimming and J lost 5 bases, with 15 bases between them. The CDR3 covers 13 residues. DNA for the CDR3: TGTGCCAGCGGCGATCAGGGGACAACTGAAGCTTTCTTT. Its protein is CASGDQGTTEAFF.

The chain couples TRBV4-1 to TRBJ2-4, with 14 bases that match TRBD2. After removal of 0 bases from V and 12 bases from J, the junction contained 4 bases not matched to a gene. CDR1 MGHRA and CDR2 YSYEKL come from the germline V gene. This CDR3 spans 15 amino acids. CDR3 coding DNA: TGCGCCAGCAGCCAAGAGGGGACTAGCGGGAGAGGTCAGTACTTC. This sequence encodes CASSQEGTSGRGQYF.

This chain joins TRBV5-1 and TRBJ1-1, with 9 positions matching TRBD1. In germline, CDR1 is SGHRS, CDR2 YFSETQ. The CDR3 is made up of 15 amino acids. V was clipped by 2 bases and J by 1 base; unmatched bases: 3. The CDR3 region is CASSFSGQGNTEAFF. CDR3 DNA: TGCGCCAGCAGCTTTTCGGGACAGGGGAACACTGAAGCTTTCTTT.

Worth noting for this clone: The identical CDR3 is also encoded by other nucleotide sequences in the sample. This chain connects TRBV7-3 to TRBJ2-6, with D unresolved. The CDR3 length is 16 residues. The V and J ends lost 2 bases and 4 bases respectively, with 12 bases between them. Germline values: CDR1 SGHTA, CDR2 FQGTGA. The CDR3 DNA sequence: TGTGCCAGCAGCTTAGGGCCGGGTGCGGGGGCCAACGTCCTGACTTTC. Translating gives CASSLGPGAGANVLTF.

V and J are TRBV6-2 or TRBV6-3 and TRBJ2-7; D call uncertain. The CDR3 length is 13 residues. Germline loops: CDR1 MNHEY, CDR2 SVGEGT. The ends were cut back, 4 bases at V and 2 bases at J, with 9 bases in the middle. In DNA form, the CDR3 reads TGTGCCAGCAGTTCCCCCGGGCCCTACGAGCAGTACTTC. It translates to CASSSPGPYEQYF.

The chain recombines TRBV5-1 with TRBJ2-7; D remains ambiguous. CDR3 length: 12 amino acids. V was trimmed by 3 bases and J by 1 base, leaving 5 bases between them. Germline V lookup: CDR1 SGHRS, CDR2 YFSETQ. DNA of the CDR3: TGCGCCAGCAGCTCTGGATCCTACGAGCAGTACTTC. Translation gives CASSSGSYEQYF.

This clone was counted a single time. The chain carries TRBV11-2 and TRBJ1-2; 9 nucleotides agree with TRBD1. This CDR3 comprises 14 residues. CDR1 and CDR2 from the germline V gene are SGHAT and FQNNGV. V trimming: 2 bases; J trimming: 5 bases; junction bases outside the gene matches: 3. The CDR3 region is CASSLTGGGYGYTF. CDR3 nucleotide sequence: TGTGCCAGCAGCTTAACAGGGGGCGGGTATGGCTACACCTTC.

This clone has only one observation. J is TRBJ2-7 and V is TRBV7-9, with TRBD1 as a possible D gene (5 bases). Per the germline V gene, CDR1 is SEHNR and CDR2 is FQNEAQ (reference sequence). The length of the CDR3 is 16 residues. Trimming removed 5 bases from V and 3 bases from J, with 20 bases in between. The CDR3 protein is CASSQKDALGVYEQYF. The CDR3 DNA follows: TGTGCCAGCAGCCAAAAGGACGCTCTAGGGGTCTACGAGCAGTACTTC. The variable domain in full, with the rest retrieved from reference TRBV7-9 and TRBJ2-7, is DTGVSQNPRHKITKRGQNVTFRCDPISEHNRLYWYRQTLGQGPEFLTYFQNEAQLEKSRLLSDRFSAERPKGSFSTLEIQRTEQGDSAMYLCASSQKDALGVYEQYFGPGTRLTVT.

The chain combines TRBV5-6 with TRBJ1-5; tentative D call: TRBD1 (6 bases). Germline V CDR1 and CDR2: SGHDT, YYEEEE. The CDR3 totals 13 residues. Trimming removed 5 bases at V and 7 bases at J, with 13 bases between. In DNA, the CDR3 is TGTGCCAGCAGTGACGGGGGGCGGCAGCCCCAGCATTTT. Translated, it gives CASSDGGRQPQHF. The entire variable domain, with the rest obtained from reference TRBV5-6 and TRBJ1-5, is as follows: DAGVTQSPTHLIKTRGQQVTLRCSPKSGHDTVSWYQQALGQGPQFIFQYYEEEERQRGNFPDRFSGHQFPNYSSELNVNALLLGDSALYLCASSDGGRQPQHFGDGTRLSIL.

This chain links TRBV6-6 with TRBJ2-3; D perhaps matches TRBD1 (6 bases). V was pared by 6 bases and J by 3 bases, with 16 bases between. This CDR3 has 15 residues. CDR1 is MNHNY and CDR2 is SVGAGI in the germline V gene (reference sequence). The CDR3 region is CASRATGSPTDTQYF. CDR3 DNA sequence: TGTGCCAGCAGGGCTACAGGGAGTCCGACAGATACGCAGTATTTT.

The chain carries TRBV18 and TRBJ2-5; TRBD2 aligns across 8 bases. The CDR3 is 14 amino acids. J was trimmed by 3 bases and V by 5 bases; bases with no gene match: 5. CDR1 and CDR2 from the germline V gene are KGHSH and LQKENI. The CDR3 loop is CASSKGLGEETQYF. DNA of the CDR3: TGTGCCAGCTCAAAGGGACTAGGGGAAGAGACCCAGTACTTC.

This rearrangement joins TRBV27 to TRBJ2-7, with a tentative D call TRBD1 (6 bases). CDR3 length: 17 amino acids. V lost 2 bases to trimming and J lost 0 bases, with 17 bases between them. Per germline, CDR1 MNHEY and CDR2 SMNVEV (reference sequence). CDR3 sequence reads: CASSLRGSARTSYEQYF. Here the CDR3 DNA reads TGTGCCAGCAGTTTAAGGGGGTCGGCGCGGACCTCCTACGAGCAGTACTTC.

The CDR3 DNA sequence: TGCGCCAGCAGCCAAGAAGGAGGGGAAGAGACCCAGTACTTC. Translation: CASSQEGGEETQYF. The chain employs TRBV4-1 and TRBJ2-5; perhaps TRBD2 as D (6 bases). Trimming cost V 0 bases and J 3 bases, with 8 bases left between them. Looked up from germline, CDR1 is MGHRA and CDR2 is YSYEKL. This CDR3 is 14 amino acids long.

V gene TRBV3-1 (or the pseudogene TRBV3-2) combines with J gene TRBJ1-3; D is unclear. Deletions cut 4 bases from V and 0 bases from J, with 16 bases between. The CDR3 spans 17 residues. CDR1 is LGHDT and CDR2 is YNNKEL in the germline V gene (reference sequence). The CDR3 nucleotides read TGTGCCAGCAGCCTCTCTTCCGTAGCACGCTCTGGAAACACCATATATTTT. Encoded protein: CASSLSSVARSGNTIYF.

This sequence joins TRBV28 and TRBJ1-6; D gene unclear. Trimming cost V 4 bases and J 15 bases, with 22 bases left between them. CDR1 is MDHEN and CDR2 is SYDVKM in the germline V gene. The CDR3 is made up of 15 amino acids. As DNA, the CDR3 is TGTGCCAGCAGTTCCCCTTCCCCGGAGAGGTTTCACCTCCACTTT. It codes for CASSSPSPERFHLHF.

The genes are TRBV5-4 and TRBJ2-7; 13 nucleotides line up with TRBD2. Germline V gene sequence: CDR1 SGHNT, CDR2 YYREEE (reference sequence). Trimming removed 0 bases from V and 6 bases from J; junction bases left unmatched: 3. The CDR3 is 15 residues long. The CDR3 spells CASSLVGTSGIEQYF. CDR3 coding DNA: TGTGCCAGCAGCTTGGTAGGGACTAGCGGGATCGAGCAGTACTTC.

The chain employs TRBV4-2 and TRBJ2-5, with 8 positions matching TRBD1. This CDR3 region has 16 residues. Germline loops: CDR1 LGHNA, CDR2 YNFKEQ. V gave up 3 bases and J gave up 4 bases; unmatched junction bases: 10. The CDR3 nucleotides are TGTGCCAGCAGCCAGGAAACCGGACAGGGAAGAGAGACCCAGTACTTC. It encodes CASSQETGQGRETQYF.

The chain is built from TRBV4-2 and TRBJ2-7; the D is unclear. This CDR3 region has 15 residues. Germline CDR1 and CDR2: LGHNA and YNFKEQ. V lost 5 bases, J lost 4 bases, and 18 bases lay in between. CDR3 protein: CASSETPEIRYEQYF. Here the CDR3 DNA reads TGTGCCAGCAGCGAAACCCCCGAGATTCGATACGAGCAGTACTTC.

This chain uses TRBV11-3 with TRBJ1-6; 7 bases line up with TRBD1. Losses at the gene ends were 6 bases for V and 3 bases for J; bases not matched to a gene: 8. Germline lookup yields CDR1 SGHNT and CDR2 YENEEA. The CDR3 runs to 16 residues. Written as DNA, the CDR3 is TGTGCCAGCAGTCGACAGGGTCTCATCTATAATTCACCCCTCCACTTT. This gives the protein CASSRQGLIYNSPLHF.

The chain couples TRBV7-8 to TRBJ1-1, with TRBD1 identical over 7 bases. CDR3 length: 15 residues. The trim removed 5 bases at V and 5 bases at J, leaving 11 bases unmatched. Germline V gene data show CDR1 as SGHVS and CDR2 as FQNEAQ. DNA for the CDR3: TGTGCCAGCAGCCCGTTAGACAGGGTAGGGACTGAAGCTTTCTTT. Translation gives CASSPLDRVGTEAFF.

The CDR3 nucleotides read TGTGCCAGCAGCTTAGCGACCGGGGGCAATCAGCCCCAGCATTTT. This gives the protein CASSLATGGNQPQHF. J is TRBJ1-5 and V is TRBV7-9; D gene uncertain. Trimming cost V 0 bases and J 2 bases, with 8 bases left between them. Germline V gene sequence: CDR1 SEHNR, CDR2 FQNEAQ (reference sequence). The CDR3 totals 15 residues.